Shown below are 20 T cell receptor beta chains from a single sample sequenced in a study of T cells in Graves' hyperthyroidism and ophthalmopathy. TCR beta CDR3 region amplification was performed from RNA transcripts. The HTBI set primed first-round TCR CDR3 RT-PCR. TCRdb reprocessed the multiplex PCR reads via MiXCR and lists one record per CDR3 protein. The sample has nearly 600,000 distinct CDR3 sequences, 12% to 15% seen once. Sequencing used blood. The origin of the receptors is a woman aged 18-29 years with Graves' ophthalmopathy.

This clonotype was detected ten times or more. V gene TRBV15 combines with J gene TRBJ2-7; D may be TRBD1 or TRBD2 (6 bases each). CDR3 length: 13 amino acids. Germline-derived CDR1 and CDR2 are LNHNV and YYDKDF (reference sequence). Trimming cost V 0 bases and J 6 bases, with 9 bases left between them. CDR3 sequence: CATSRDGGREQYF. CDR3 coding DNA: TGTGCCACCAGCAGAGATGGGGGGCGCGAGCAGTACTTC.

Many counts were recorded for this clonotype. This sequence joins TRBV20-1 and TRBJ1-1; a weak D match, TRBD1 (5 bases). Trimming removed 4 bases from V and 0 bases from J, with 9 bases in between. Germline V lookup: CDR1 DFQATT, CDR2 SNEGSKA (reference sequence). The CDR3 has 13 amino acids. The chain's CDR3 is CSATDIMNTEAFF. The CDR3, as DNA: TGCAGTGCTACGGACATAATGAACACTGAAGCTTTCTTT.

The rearrangement joins TRBV28 to TRBJ2-2, with D possibly being TRBD1 or TRBD2 (5 bases each). The V gene's germline CDR1 is MDHEN and CDR2 SYDVKM. The CDR3 is made up of 16 amino acids. V shed 3 bases and J shed 1 base, with 12 bases lying between them. The CDR3 nucleotides read TGTGCCAGCAGTTTCGAGGGACGTCGGAACACCGGGGAGCTGTTTTTT. This translates into CASSFEGRRNTGELFF.

On this clonotype: This may stem from a read error, because a much larger clone lies one nucleotide away. Lacking the conserved final phenylalanine or tryptophan, this CDR3 likely reflects a read error. The chain combines TRBV30 with TRBJ1-5, with 7 bases lining up with TRBD1. CDR3 length: 15 residues. Germline CDR1 GTSNPN, CDR2 SVGIG (reference sequence). V dropped 4 bases and J dropped 5; count of bases not matched to a gene: 11. This chain's CDR3 is CAWTPPTGRHQPQHS. The DNA for the CDR3 is TGTGCCTGGACCCCACCGACAGGGAGGCATCAGCCCCAGCATTCT.

This clonotype has just a few counts. The V call is TRBV27, the J call TRBJ2-1; the D is unclear. The germline CDR1 and CDR2 sequences are MNHEY and SMNVEV (reference sequence). V was shortened by 7 bases and J by 10 bases, with 14 bases between the two germline ends. The CDR3 sequence is 12 residues long. The CDR3 region is CASKLTGSEQFF. The CDR3 nucleotides are TGTGCCAGCAAATTAACTGGGTCCGAGCAGTTCTTC.

This clonotype was picked up a small number of times. This chain links TRBV5-8 with TRBJ2-1; D is unresolved. Per germline, CDR1 SGHTS and CDR2 YDEGEE. This CDR3 spans 16 amino acids. The V and J ends lost 4 bases and 9 bases respectively, with 23 bases between them. CDR3 loop: CASSQARFAPGSEQFF. In nucleotides, the CDR3 is TGTGCCAGCAGCCAAGCGCGGTTTGCTCCCGGTAGTGAGCAGTTCTTC.

The chain couples TRBV4-3 to TRBJ2-7; no reliable D call. Germline lookup yields CDR1 LGHNA and CDR2 YSLEER. The CDR3 runs 11 residues. V was pared by 2 bases and J by 7 bases, with 6 bases between. CDR3 amino acids: CASSQPDEQYF. The CDR3 nucleotides read TGCGCCAGCAGCCAACCGGATGAGCAGTACTTC.

This clonotype was observed a handful of times. V usage is TRBV27 and J usage is TRBJ2-3; unclear D gene. Trimming took off 5 bases at V and 4 bases at J, with 13 bases between the two ends. There are 14 residues in the CDR3. Germline CDR1 MNHEY, CDR2 SMNVEV (reference sequence). CDR3 sequence: CASSAGYDPDTQYF. The CDR3 region has the DNA TGTGCCAGCAGTGCCGGTTATGACCCAGATACGCAGTATTTT.

The chain carries TRBV20-1 and TRBJ2-2, with TRBD2 matching over 10 bases. The CDR3 has 16 amino acids. Germline V gene data show CDR1 as DFQATT and CDR2 as SNEGSKA (reference sequence). With V trimmed by 2 bases and J by 4 bases, 7 bases remained unmatched. DNA of the CDR3: TGCAGTGCTAGACCCCTAGCGGGAGAAGGCACCGGGGAGCTGTTTTTT. Protein sequence: CSARPLAGEGTGELFF.

The table lists this clonotype with many counts. V is TRBV3-1 and J is TRBJ2-3; 7 bases align to TRBD2. V was clipped by 0 bases and J by 5 bases; unmatched bases: 2. The germline CDR1 and CDR2 sequences are LGHDT and YNNKEL (reference sequence). CDR3 size: 14 residues. The CDR3 sequence: CASSQDIAGDTQYF. CDR3 bases: TGTGCCAGCAGCCAAGATATAGCGGGAGATACGCAGTATTTT.

CDR3 in amino acids: CASSYVGDRGEQFF. In DNA, the CDR3 is TGTGCCAGTAGTTATGTGGGAGATCGGGGTGAGCAGTTCTTC. The genes are TRBV19 and TRBJ2-1; a possible D gene is TRBD2 (5 bases). Germline V gene data show CDR1 as LNHDA and CDR2 as SQIVND (reference sequence). CDR3 length: 14 amino acids. V gave up 5 bases and J gave up 9 bases, with 17 bases separating them.

This chain joins TRBV10-3 and TRBJ2-3, with TRBD2 identical over 11 bases. Germline-derived CDR1 and CDR2 are ENHRY and SYGVKD. V lost 10 bases and J lost 10; bases outside the gene matches: 10. The CDR3 runs 13 residues. The CDR3 here is CATELAGARAQYF. The CDR3 bases are TGTGCCACGGAACTAGCGGGAGCAAGGGCGCAGTATTTT.

This clonotype occurred many times. The V gene is TRBV2, the J gene TRBJ2-7, with D perhaps TRBD2 (6 bases). The germline CDR1 and CDR2 sequences are SNHLY and FYNNEI. V gave up 1 base and J gave up 2 bases, with 9 bases separating them. This CDR3 is 14 amino acids long. The CDR3: CASSEGTIPYEQYF. The DNA for the CDR3 is TGTGCCAGCAGTGAAGGGACTATTCCCTACGAGCAGTACTTC. Complete variable domain (other parts from reference TRBV2 and TRBJ2-7): EPEVTQTPSHQVTQMGQEVILRCVPISNHLYFYWYRQILGQKVEFLVSFYNNEISEKSEIFDDQFSVERPDGSNFTLKIRSTKLEDSAMYFCASSEGTIPYEQYFGPGTRLTVT.

This clonotype was detected ten times or more. V gene TRBV10-3 combines with J gene TRBJ2-5, with 7 bases matching TRBD2. The V segment lost 8 bases and the J segment 4 bases; nucleotides outside the gene matches: 7. The CDR3 loop spans 13 amino acids. Germline V gene sequence: CDR1 ENHRY, CDR2 SYGVKD. The CDR3 loop reads CAIRRGEGETQYF. Written as DNA, the CDR3 is TGTGCCATCCGGCGCGGGGAGGGAGAGACCCAGTACTTC.

In this sample, this clonotype turned up many times. The rearrangement uses TRBV2 and TRBJ2-3, with TRBD1 as a possible D gene (5 bases). Germline-derived CDR1 and CDR2 are SNHLY and FYNNEI. The germline V and J ends were trimmed by 6 bases and 2 bases, with 6 bases remaining between them. The CDR3 loop spans 12 amino acids. The CDR3 protein is CASRTDTDTQYF. For the CDR3, the DNA is TGTGCCAGCAGGACAGACACAGATACGCAGTATTTT.

This clonotype was counted many times. V gene TRBV30 combines with J gene TRBJ2-7, with TRBD2 identical over 10 bases. This CDR3 contains 15 residues. Looked up from germline, CDR1 is GTSNPN and CDR2 is SVGIG (reference sequence). The trim removed 1 base at V and 1 base at J, leaving 4 bases unmatched. Written as DNA, the CDR3 is TGTGCCTGGAGTGGAAGGACTAGCGGTTCCTACGAGCAGTACTTC. It translates to CAWSGRTSGSYEQYF.

This clonotype was seen a few times. This chain joins TRBV20-1 and TRBJ1-6, with 7 bases aligning to TRBD1. Looked up from germline, CDR1 is DFQATT and CDR2 is SNEGSKA (reference sequence). The CDR3 totals 16 residues. V shed 0 bases and J 7 bases; nucleotides not matched to a gene: 9. CDR3 sequence: CSARDQGDGGNSPLHF. Written as DNA, the CDR3 is TGCAGTGCTAGAGACCAGGGGGACGGCGGGAATTCACCCCTCCACTTT.

This clonotype was detected only a few times. V gene TRBV11-1 combines with J gene TRBJ2-1, with 10 bases lining up with TRBD2. V dropped 3 bases and J dropped 2; count of bases not matched to a gene: 13. The CDR3 is made up of 19 amino acids. Per the germline V gene, CDR1 is SGHAT and CDR2 is FQDESV (reference sequence). CDR3 sequence (DNA): TGTGCCAGCAGCTTTTGGCCCTCGTCCGGGACTAGCGCCTACAATGAGCAGTTCTTC. Translation gives CASSFWPSSGTSAYNEQFF.

This clonotype was seen ten or more times. The J gene is TRBJ2-1, the V gene TRBV7-8, with TRBD1 matching over 8 bases. Trimming cost V 6 bases and J 7 bases; bases outside gene matches: 5. This CDR3 is 13 amino acids long. CDR1 and CDR2 (germline): SGHVS, FQNEAQ. The CDR3 protein is CASSSRGLNEQFF. CDR3 sequence (DNA): TGTGCCAGCAGTTCCAGGGGGCTTAATGAGCAGTTCTTC.

The gene calls are TRBV6-1 and TRBJ1-2; D unclear. This CDR3 is 15 amino acids long. Germline CDR1 and CDR2: MNHNS and SASEGT. V dropped 5 bases and J dropped 1 base, with 14 bases sitting between them. The CDR3 coding sequence is TGTGCCAGCAGTCCCCTCCCGACATATAACTATGGCTACACCTTC. It is translated as CASSPLPTYNYGYTF.